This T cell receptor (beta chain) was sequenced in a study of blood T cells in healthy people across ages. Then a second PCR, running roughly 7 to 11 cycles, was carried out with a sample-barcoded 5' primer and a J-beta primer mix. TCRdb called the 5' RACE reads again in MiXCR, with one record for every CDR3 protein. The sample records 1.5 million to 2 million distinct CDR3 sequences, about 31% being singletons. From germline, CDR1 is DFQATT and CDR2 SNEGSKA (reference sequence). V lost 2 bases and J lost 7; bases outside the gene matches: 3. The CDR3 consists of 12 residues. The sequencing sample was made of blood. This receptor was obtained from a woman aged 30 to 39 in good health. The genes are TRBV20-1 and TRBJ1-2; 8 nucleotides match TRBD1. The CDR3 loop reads CSARQGAGGYTF. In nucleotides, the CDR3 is TGCAGTGCTAGACAGGGGGCGGGTGGCTACACCTTC.